The following is a T cell receptor (beta chain) sequence with its context. Its specificity is unknown. Produced via immunoSEQ multiplex PCR; TCRdb's table is partial and in-frame only. The sample includes roughly 24,000 clones, around 81% of them seen just once. This entry belongs to a study of T cells in narcolepsy. As for the study in general: Donors had narcolepsy type 1 or type 2, or were healthy controls.

Study-level findings and limits: Autoreactive HCRT-specific and TRIB2-specific clonotypes were marked in same-patient CSF-versus-blood CD4+ comparisons.

Specimen: memory (CD45RA-) CD4+ T cells from blood. The clonotype was recovered from a human donor in good health.

CDR3 nucleotides: TGCGCCAGCAGCCAAGAGGGACAGGGGGCAATGGGGGCCAACGTCCTGACTTTC. Translating gives CASSQEGQGAMGANVLTF. The chain is built from TRBV4-1 and TRBJ2-6; 12 positions agree with TRBD1. Losses at the gene ends were 0 bases for V and 4 bases for J; bases not matched to a gene: 4. This CDR3 has 18 residues. CDR1 is MGHRA, CDR2 YSYEKL, per germline.